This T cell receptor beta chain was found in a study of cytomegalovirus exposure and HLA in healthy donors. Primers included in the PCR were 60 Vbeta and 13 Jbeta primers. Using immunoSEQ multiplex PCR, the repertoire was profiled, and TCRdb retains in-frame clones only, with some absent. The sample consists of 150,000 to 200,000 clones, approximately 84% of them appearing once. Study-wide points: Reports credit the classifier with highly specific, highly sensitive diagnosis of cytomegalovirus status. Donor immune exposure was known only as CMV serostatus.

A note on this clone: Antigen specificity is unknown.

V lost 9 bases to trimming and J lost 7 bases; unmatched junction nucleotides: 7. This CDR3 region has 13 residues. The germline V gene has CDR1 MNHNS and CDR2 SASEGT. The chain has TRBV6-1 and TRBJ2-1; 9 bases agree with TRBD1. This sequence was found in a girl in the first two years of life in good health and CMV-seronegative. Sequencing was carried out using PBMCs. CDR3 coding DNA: TGTGCCAGGGACCCGGGACAGGGAAATGAGCAGTTCTTC. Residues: CARDPGQGNEQFF.